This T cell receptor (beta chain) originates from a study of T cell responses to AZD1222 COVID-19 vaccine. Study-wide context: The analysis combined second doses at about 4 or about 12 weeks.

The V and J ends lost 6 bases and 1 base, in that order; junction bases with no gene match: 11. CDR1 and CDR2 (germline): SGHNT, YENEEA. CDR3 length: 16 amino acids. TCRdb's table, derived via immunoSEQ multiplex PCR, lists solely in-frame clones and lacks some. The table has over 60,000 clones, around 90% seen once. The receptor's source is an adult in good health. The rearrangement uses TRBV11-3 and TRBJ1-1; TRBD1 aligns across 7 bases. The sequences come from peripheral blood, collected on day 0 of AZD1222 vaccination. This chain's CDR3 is CASRSFGDRENTEAFF. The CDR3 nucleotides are TGTGCCAGCAGGAGTTTCGGCGACAGGGAGAACACTGAAGCTTTCTTT.